This section outlines one T cell receptor beta chain sequence together with its context. In the naive CD8 group, cells lacked CD45RO and were positively selected for CCR7, so terminally differentiated effector memory CD45RA+ cells were left out. The junction had 2 bases not matched to a gene; V was cut back by 3 bases and J by 3 bases. In germline, CDR1 is SGHRS, CDR2 YFSETQ. There are 13 residues in the CDR3. Only in-frame clones appear in the TCRdb table, and some are missing; sequencing was by immunoSEQ multiplex PCR. The sample consists of 1.5 million to 2.5 million clones, about 95% of them appearing once. This entry comes from a study of shared clonotypes between healthy human individuals.

The rearrangement uses TRBV5-1 and TRBJ2-7; 8 bases are a match to TRBD1. The receptor was derived from a man younger than 30 in good health. The source material was naive CD8+ T cells sorted from blood. DNA of the CDR3: TGCGCCAGCAGCTGGACAGGGTTCTACGAGCAGTACTTC. Encoded protein: CASSWTGFYEQYF.